These 14 T cell receptor beta chains share one sample of origin, sequenced in a study of T-cell reconstitution after alpha-beta-depleted transplantation in children. As it was prepared, the TCRbeta library received unique molecular identifiers. TCRdb fed the PCR reads into MiXCR, producing one record per CDR3 protein. The data show hundreds of thousands of distinct CDR3 sequences, with approximately 12% seen just once and around 2.5% held by the top ten. Sequenced material: PBMCs from the stem cell graft donor, taken from the stem cell graft. The source is a human donor who donated a stem cell graft to a child with acute lymphoblastic leukemia.

This clonotype was counted only a few times. The chain recombines TRBV30 with TRBJ2-1; D unresolved. Trimming stripped 7 bases from V and 6 bases from J, with 13 bases between. The CDR3 consists of 12 residues. Germline CDR1 reads GTSNPN; CDR2 reads SVGIG (reference sequence). The CDR3 sequence is CAYLRAGNEQFF. For the CDR3, the DNA is TGTGCCTACCTCCGGGCCGGCAATGAGCAGTTCTTC.

This clonotype came up many times. The rearrangement joins TRBV7-6 to TRBJ2-7, with 10 nucleotides matching TRBD1. The V segment lost 1 base and the J segment 6 bases; nucleotides outside the gene matches: 6. CDR3 size: 15 residues. Per the germline V gene, CDR1 is SGHVS and CDR2 is FNYEAQ. DNA of the CDR3: TGTGCCAGCAGCTTAGGGGACAGGGGACGGTCCGAGCAGTACTTC. Translating gives CASSLGDRGRSEQYF.

The CDR3 DNA sequence: TGCAGCCTCCCGGCAGGCAATGAGCAGTTCTTC. This codes for CSLPAGNEQFF. The chain links TRBV29-1 to TRBJ2-1; D gene uncertain. The V end lost 8 bases, the J end lost 6 bases, and 11 bases lay between the germline ends. The germline CDR1 and CDR2 sequences are SQVTM and ANQGSEA. This CDR3 comprises 11 residues.

This clonotype was recorded a few times. The J gene is TRBJ1-2, the V gene TRBV6-1, with D tentatively TRBD1 (6 bases). This CDR3 has 15 residues. The germline gives CDR1 MNHNS, CDR2 SASEGT. V was clipped by 1 base and J by 4 bases, with 13 bases between them. The CDR3 sequence is CASSEVGGASYGYTF. The DNA of the CDR3 is TGTGCCAGCAGTGAAGTTGGGGGGGCAAGCTATGGCTACACCTTC.

This clonotype was counted many times. This chain links TRBV12-3 or TRBV12-4 with TRBJ2-7; D is possibly TRBD1 (5 bases). V was cut by 9 bases and J by 1 base, with 19 bases left in between. The CDR3 covers 15 residues. The CDR3 DNA reads as TGTGCCAGTTATAATGGTGGGGCGAATTCCTACGAGCAGTACTTC. It codes for CASYNGGANSYEQYF.

The chain combines TRBV5-1 with TRBJ2-3, with 12 bases identical to TRBD2. After removal of 0 bases from V and 4 bases from J, the junction contained 3 bases not matched to a gene. From germline, CDR1 is SGHRS and CDR2 YFSETQ. The CDR3 has 16 amino acids. This CDR3 reads CASSLAASGGADTQYF. The CDR3 nucleotides read TGCGCCAGCAGCTTGGCTGCTAGCGGGGGGGCAGATACGCAGTATTTT.

This clonotype has ten or more counts. The chain is built from TRBV5-1 and TRBJ2-1; 10 bases are a match to TRBD1. Per the germline V gene, CDR1 is SGHRS and CDR2 is YFSETQ. The CDR3 contains 14 residues. Losses at the gene ends were 5 bases for V and 7 bases for J; bases not matched to a gene: 6. Here the CDR3 reads CASRQLGQGNEQFF. CDR3 bases: TGCGCCAGCAGACAGCTGGGACAGGGGAATGAGCAGTTCTTC.

This clonotype was counted at least ten times. This chain uses TRBV5-6 with TRBJ2-1, with 7 bases that match TRBD2. Per germline, CDR1 SGHDT and CDR2 YYEEEE. This CDR3 region has 12 residues. Germline trimming cut 1 base from V and 9 bases from J; bases unmatched to any gene: 1. In DNA form, the CDR3 reads TGTGCCAGCAGCTTGAGGGAGGGTGAGCAGTTCTTC. Translation: CASSLREGEQFF. Combining the CDR3 with reference TRBV5-6 and TRBJ2-1 gives the whole variable domain DAGVTQSPTHLIKTRGQQVTLRCSPKSGHDTVSWYQQALGQGPQFIFQYYEEEERQRGNFPDRFSGHQFPNYSSELNVNALLLGDSALYLCASSLREGEQFFGPGTRLTVL.

As regards this clonotype: This sequence may be a read error, since a much larger clone differs from it by one base. The V and J genes are TRBV21-1 and TRBJ1-2; the D call of TRBD1 is as the table states it, not checked on the DNA. TRBV21-1 is assigned pseudogene status. This CDR3 spans 14 amino acids. CDR3 amino acids: CASSKQQAAGGYTF. The CDR3 DNA reads as TGTGCCAGCAGCAAACAACAGGCCGCGGGGGGCTACACCTTC.

There are many counts of this clonotype. The J gene is TRBJ1-2, the V gene TRBV14; D may be TRBD1 (6 bases). V was cut by 2 bases and J by 4 bases, with 11 bases left in between. The germline V gene encodes CDR1 SGHDN and CDR2 FVKESK. The CDR3 has 14 residues. The CDR3, as DNA: TGTGCCAGCAGCCAAAACAGGGCGGGCTATGGCTACACCTTC. This codes for CASSQNRAGYGYTF.

This clonotype came up many times. The chain employs TRBV11-2 and TRBJ1-1; D is uncertain. Germline CDR1 reads SGHAT; CDR2 reads FQNNGV. V lost 5 bases and J 3 bases, leaving 4 bases between the germline ends. This CDR3 is 11 amino acids long. CDR3 loop: CASSIYTEAFF. CDR3 sequence (DNA): TGTGCCAGCAGCATTTACACTGAAGCTTTCTTT.

This clonotype was seen many times. The CDR3 DNA sequence: TGTGCCATCAGTGACGGGGGCGATCCCCAGCATTTT. It translates to CAISDGGDPQHF. This chain joins TRBV10-3 and TRBJ1-5; possible D gene TRBD1, 6 bases. Trimming pared 3 bases from V and 10 bases from J, leaving 10 bases between. The CDR3 has 12 residues. CDR1 and CDR2 (germline): ENHRY, SYGVKD.

This clonotype showed up many times. The rearrangement uses TRBV28 and TRBJ2-1, with D unclear. Trimming removed 7 bases at V and 0 bases at J, with 7 bases between. Germline V gene sequence: CDR1 MDHEN, CDR2 SYDVKM. There are 13 residues in the CDR3. The CDR3 is CASKDTSYNEQFF. The DNA of the CDR3 is TGTGCCAGCAAGGATACCTCCTACAATGAGCAGTTCTTC.

CDR3 sequence reads: CASSNPGHEAFF. The CDR3 coding sequence is TGTGCCAGCAGCAATCCCGGACACGAAGCTTTCTTT. The rearrangement uses TRBV6-6 and TRBJ1-1, with D possibly being TRBD1 (5 bases). The CDR3 totals 12 residues. V was cut by 6 bases and J by 8 bases, with 13 bases left in between. Germline V gives CDR1 MNHNY, CDR2 SVGAGI (reference sequence).